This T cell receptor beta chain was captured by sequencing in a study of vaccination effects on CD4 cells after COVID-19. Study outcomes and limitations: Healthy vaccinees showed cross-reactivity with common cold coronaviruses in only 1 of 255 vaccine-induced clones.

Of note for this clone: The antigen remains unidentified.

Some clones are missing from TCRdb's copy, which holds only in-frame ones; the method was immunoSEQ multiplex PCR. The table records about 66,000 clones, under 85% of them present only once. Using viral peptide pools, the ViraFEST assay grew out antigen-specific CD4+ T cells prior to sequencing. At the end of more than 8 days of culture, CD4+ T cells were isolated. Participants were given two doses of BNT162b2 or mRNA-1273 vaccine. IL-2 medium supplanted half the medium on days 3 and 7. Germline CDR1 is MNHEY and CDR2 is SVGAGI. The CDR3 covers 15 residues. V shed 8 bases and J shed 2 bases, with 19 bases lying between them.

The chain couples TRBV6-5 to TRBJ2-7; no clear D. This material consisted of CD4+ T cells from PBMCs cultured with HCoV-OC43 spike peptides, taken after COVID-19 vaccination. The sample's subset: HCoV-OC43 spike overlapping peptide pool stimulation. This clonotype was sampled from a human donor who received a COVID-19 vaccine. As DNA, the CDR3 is TGTGCCAGCGAAGTTGGCTCATCGATCCCCTACGAGCAGTACGTC. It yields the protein CASEVGSSIPYEQYV.